This T cell receptor beta chain came from a study of shared clonotypes between healthy human individuals. Remarks on this clone: What it binds is unknown.

Germline CDR1 and CDR2: SNHLY and FYNNEI. V lost 0 bases and J lost 3, with 13 bases in between. The CDR3 spans 16 residues. TCRdb's copy holds only in-frame clones and misses some; the assay was immunoSEQ multiplex PCR. The data contain 2 million to 2.5 million clones, roughly 94% of them singletons. CD8 cells classed as naive were CD45RO-negative and positively selected for CCR7, excluding terminally differentiated effector memory CD45RA+ cells. Study-wide results and caveats: It was the non-shared clonotypes that had lower generation probabilities than clonotypes shared by all four donors.

V usage is TRBV2 and J usage is TRBJ2-3; perhaps TRBD2 as D (6 bases). This TCR derives from a young man in good health. Material for sequencing was naive CD8+ T cells sorted from blood. The CDR3 nucleotides are TGTGCCAGCAGTGAAGCTGGGGAGGCAAAGACAGATACGCAGTATTTT. The encoded protein is CASSEAGEAKTDTQYF.